This TCR beta chain comes out of a study of CD4 T cells in relation to SARS-CoV-2 and coronaviruses (dated by TCRdb to 2020 to 2022). Background for the entire study: The ViraFEST assay cultured PBMCs with antigen for under 11 days, then sequenced TCR beta CDR3s to find antigen-specific clonal expansions. A different TCR-beta assay, based on Illumina, was used to sequence expansion assays from other donors in the study. Memory CD4+ T cell crossreactivity between SARS-CoV-2 and common cold coronavirus spike proteins was assessed at the TCR clonotype level in the study. HLA restriction was mapped for shared crossreactive spike epitopes using patient-derived lymphoblastoid cell lines. An HIV-1 Nef peptide pool or a no-peptide culture served as the negative reference condition. Samples from a few pre-COVID donors and the naive versus memory experiments were sequenced with the Adaptive Biotechnologies TCR-sequencing kit; other data were Illumina-based. Points the paper makes about the study in general: Compared with monoreactive clones, crossreactive clones had significantly weaker SARS-CoV-2-driven expansion, a result consistent with antigenic imprinting. Pre-pandemic and post-infection samples were not both contributed by any donor, so tracing of the source of pre-existing responses was limited. The study was limited by small numbers of patients and tested TCRs. Around 65% of donors had memory CD4+ clonotypes that crossrecognized SARS-CoV-2 and at least one common cold coronavirus spike. Crossreactivity analysis was centred on spike protein, so crossreactivity against other viral proteins was not assessed.

CD4+ T cells from unexposed donors were collected before the COVID-19 pandemic (2011-2018). The EasySep CD4+ T cell isolation kit was used to isolate CD4+ T cells once the cultures had run for under 11 days. As cell number allowed, CD4+ T cells from unexposed donors were tested for reactivity to SARS-CoV-2 S and N and to four common cold coronavirus spike pools. About 2 million PBMCs per well were cultured in IMDM with approximately 4.8% human AB serum and approximately 9.5 IU/ml IL-2. Half of the culture medium was replaced with fresh IL-2-containing medium on days 3 and 7. Triplicate replicate wells were generally used for each peptide culture condition. Leukapheresis product for the unexposed donors was bought commercially. Ficoll-Paque PLUS gradient centrifugation was used to isolate PBMCs from leukapheresis product or whole blood. The PBMCs went either fresh into the expansion assay or into cryopreservation at -140 degrees C. The QIAamp Micro DNA Kit was used to extract genomic DNA from the CD4+ T cells.

Inclusive of the bounding cysteine and phenylalanine, the CDR3 is 13 residues long. The read is trimmed to its CDR3 DNA, 39 bases read in frame from base 1. The germline V gene (reference sequence) specifies SGHNT as CDR1 and YYREEE as CDR2. A distance of 10 bases separates the germline ends of V and J, which lose 0 bases and 6 bases respectively. Receptors were amplified or captured by the immunoSEQ multiplex PCR assay. The original pipeline was this. Preprocessing removed nonproductive sequences and CDR3s not starting with C, not ending with F or W, or shorter than 7 amino acids. The MANAFEST web app was used to call antigen-specific clonotypes on the basis of expansion compared with the reference and with other culture wells. A clone was considered positive if significant expansion relative to the reference culture was observed in 2 of 3 replicate wells at an FDR below 0.05. Positive clones also required significant expansion versus all other tandem wells and an odds ratio above 5. Pairwise Levenshtein distance, computed with the stringdist R package after three terminal residues were trimmed from each end, was used as the measure of CDR3 homology. TCRdb took over this immuneACCESS table, retaining in-frame rearrangements with V and J assigned. Such tables are incomplete; in checked studies, under half of the missing clones stem from an unresolved V gene, and the remainder is unexplained. That table supplies the V and J calls and clone size; D and trimming were determined from the DNA. Across this sample there are 25,000 to 30,000 clones, with about three quarters seen only once. About 20% of the sample is in the top ten clones.

In this sample, this clone turned up a few times. There is no known antigen for this receptor. The record has no base qualities; no much larger clone is one base away. The V and J segments used are TRBV5-4 and TRBJ2-7; the D segment cannot be called with confidence. The source material was CD4+ T cells from PBMCs, cultured in vitro. The source is a human donor in good health. The CDR3 corresponds to CASSLDNFSEQYF. The nucleotides read TGTGCCAGCAGCTTGGATAACTTCTCCGAGCAGTACTTC.